A few counts support the clone carrying this T cell receptor beta chain. The data were taken from a study of Tregs in tolerant kidney transplant recipients. Some clones are missing from TCRdb's copy, which holds only in-frame ones; the method was immunoSEQ multiplex PCR. Of 60,000 or so clones in the sample, over 75% were seen once. Germline lookup yields CDR1 ENHRY and CDR2 SYGVKD. Trimming left V 0 bases short and J 0 bases short, with 11 bases between. The CDR3 runs 16 residues. Specimen: Tregs from blood, collected before the transplant. V is TRBV10-3 and J is TRBJ1-2; the D gene is possibly TRBD1 (6 bases). This TCR was recovered from a human donor who received a combined kidney and bone marrow transplant. The CDR3 bases are TGTGCCATCAGTGAGTCGAAGGGGGGGACTAACTATGGCTACACCTTC. It translates to CAISESKGGTNYGYTF.